The text below deals with one T cell receptor beta chain. The sample comes from a study of control samples from healthy donors and cancer patients. The CDR3 covers 17 residues. The assay was immunoSEQ multiplex PCR, and TCRdb's table has in-frame clones only and misses some. The data contain approximately 130,000 clones, around 92% of them singletons. The chain joins TRBV21-1 to TRBJ2-1; the DNA was not compared with TRBD2, the D call given in the table. TRBV21-1 is annotated as a pseudogene. This TCR came from a man in his forties or fifties in good health. Sequencing was done on a sample of blood. The DNA for the CDR3 is TGTGCCAGCAGCAAAGGGTCTAGCGGGGGGCAATACAATGAGCAGTTCTTC. As protein: CASSKGSSGGQYNEQFF.